Presented here are 5 T cell receptor beta chains from one specimen sequenced in a study of cytomegalovirus exposure and HLA in healthy donors (dated by TCRdb to the late 2010s). The library was made by the immunoSEQ multiplex PCR assay. TCRdb obtained this table from immuneACCESS and retained in-frame rearrangements with V and J assigned. These tables miss some clones; where compared with another copy, unresolved V genes account for less than half of the shortfall, and the remainder is unexplained. Here the sample has roughly 150,000 clones; about 90% occur a single time. The ten largest account for over 4% of the sample. The specimen was PBMCs. All receptors come from a man aged 18 to 29 in good health and CMV-seropositive.

This chain links TRBV5-1 with TRBJ2-2; TRBD2 matches 13 bases. Germline values: CDR1 SGHRS, CDR2 YFSETQ. V gave up 6 bases and J gave up 1 base; unmatched junction bases: 3. The CDR3 length is 16 residues. This CDR3 is CASNGLAGVNTGELFF. Written as DNA, the CDR3 is TGCGCCAGCAATGGACTAGCGGGAGTGAACACCGGGGAGCTGTTTTTT. Full variable domain (rest looked up from reference TRBV5-1 and TRBJ2-2): KAGVTQTPRYLIKTRGQQVTLSCSPISGHRSVSWYQQTPGQGLQFLFEYFSETQRNKGNFPGRFSGRQFSNSRSEMNVSTLELGDSALYLCASNGLAGVNTGELFFGEGSRLTVL.

This sequence joins TRBV7-2 and TRBJ2-3; TRBD2 aligns across 14 bases. The CDR3 is 17 residues long. V lost 6 bases and J lost 3; bases outside the gene matches: 8. Germline V gene sequence: CDR1 SGHTA, CDR2 FQGNSA. Here the CDR3 DNA reads TGTGCCAGCAGTTTTAGGACTAGCGGGAGGCGGACAGATACGCAGTATTTT. Its protein product is CASSFRTSGRRTDTQYF.

The chain has TRBV19 and TRBJ2-5, with D unclear. The CDR3 sequence is 14 residues long. V was cut by 3 bases and J by 4 bases, with 12 bases left in between. CDR1 is LNHDA, CDR2 SQIVND, per germline (reference sequence). CDR3 coding DNA: TGTGCCAGTAGTATTGGTGCAGGTCGAGAGACCCAGTACTTC. The encoded protein is CASSIGAGRETQYF.

This clone was recorded a few times. The CDR3 region is CASCYRLASNTGELFF. In DNA, the CDR3 is TGCGCCAGCTGCTACAGACTAGCGTCGAACACCGGGGAGCTGTTTTTT. J is TRBJ2-2 and V is TRBV5-1; 8 nucleotides line up with TRBD2. The length of the CDR3 is 16 residues. The trim removed 7 bases at V and 0 bases at J, leaving 8 bases unmatched. Germline values: CDR1 SGHRS, CDR2 YFSETQ. Based on the CDR3 plus reference TRBV5-1 and TRBJ2-2, the full variable domain is KAGVTQTPRYLIKTRGQQVTLSCSPISGHRSVSWYQQTPGQGLQFLFEYFSETQRNKGNFPGRFSGRQFSNSRSEMNVSTLELGDSALYLCASCYRLASNTGELFFGEGSRLTVL.

This clone was counted a single time. V and J are TRBV9 and TRBJ2-1; 7 bases agree with TRBD1. Germline assignment: CDR1 SGDLS and CDR2 YYNGEE. This CDR3 has 17 residues. V dropped 0 bases and J dropped 6; count of bases not matched to a gene: 12. CDR3 residues: CASSVARGLQSGNEQFF. The DNA of the CDR3 is TGTGCCAGCAGCGTAGCAAGGGGGCTTCAGTCAGGCAATGAGCAGTTCTTC.